The next 24 T cell receptor beta chains were all read from a single sample in a study of blood T cell repertoires in COVID-19. Data came from immunoSEQ multiplex PCR; TCRdb stores just in-frame clones and leaves some out. This sample has over 100,000 clones, with nearly 90% found just once. The sequenced material came from peripheral blood. These receptors all stem from a man aged 45 to 65 with active COVID-19.

V and J are TRBV25-1 and TRBJ1-2, with 7 bases lining up with TRBD1. The CDR3 has 12 amino acids. Germline CDR1 MGHDK, CDR2 SYGVNS. Trimming at V came to 10 bases and at J to 6 bases, leaving 8 bases not matched to a gene. The CDR3 DNA reads TGTGCCACCATGAATAGGGGGCATGGCTACACCTTC. It yields the protein CATMNRGHGYTF.

The V gene is TRBV2, the J gene TRBJ1-2; D is uncertain. Germline values: CDR1 SNHLY, CDR2 FYNNEI. CDR3 length: 14 amino acids. V was cut by 2 bases and J by 4 bases, with 11 bases left in between. This CDR3 is CASSELVGRYGYTF. CDR3 nucleotide sequence: TGTGCCAGCAGTGAACTAGTCGGCCGCTATGGCTACACCTTC.

CDR3 bases: TGTGCCAGCAGTGAGGGGGACTTACTTTCTAACTATGGCTACACCTTC. Protein sequence: CASSEGDLLSNYGYTF. The chain joins TRBV2 to TRBJ1-2; the D gene is possibly TRBD1 (5 bases). The CDR3 totals 16 residues. Germline CDR1 and CDR2: SNHLY and FYNNEI. Trimming took off 3 bases at V and 0 bases at J, with 14 bases between the two ends.

As concerns this clone: Other DNA sequences from this sample encode an identical CDR3 as well. The chain links TRBV6-2 or TRBV6-3 to TRBJ1-2, with D possibly being TRBD1 (5 bases). Trimming stripped 6 bases from V and 4 bases from J, with 9 bases between. This CDR3 contains 12 residues. Germline CDR1 and CDR2: MNHEY and SVGEGT. CDR3 region: CASSPDSYGYTF. CDR3 nucleotides: TGTGCCAGCAGCCCAGACAGCTATGGCTACACCTTC.

V gene TRBV10-3 combines with J gene TRBJ1-1; possibly TRBD1 for D (5 bases). The CDR3 has 14 amino acids. Trimming removed 6 bases from V and 1 base from J, with 12 bases in between. Germline V gene sequence: CDR1 ENHRY, CDR2 SYGVKD. The DNA for the CDR3 is TGTGCCATCAGGAAACGGGACTCGAACACTGAAGCTTTCTTT. It specifies CAIRKRDSNTEAFF.

The chain has TRBV19 and TRBJ1-5, with D maybe TRBD1 (6 bases). Germline V gene data show CDR1 as LNHDA and CDR2 as SQIVND (reference sequence). The CDR3 runs to 16 residues. The V end lost 4 bases, the J end lost 0 bases, and 13 bases lay between the germline ends. The DNA for the CDR3 is TGTGCCAGTAGTAGGGGGGGCAGGTATAGCAATCAGCCCCAGCATTTT. Translation: CASSRGGRYSNQPQHF. Complete variable domain (other parts from reference TRBV19 and TRBJ1-5): DGGITQSPKYLFRKEGQNVTLSCEQNLNHDAMYWYRQDPGQGLRLIYYSQIVNDFQKGDIAEGYSVSREKKESFPLTVTSAQKNPTAFYLCASSRGGRYSNQPQHFGDGTRLSIL.

This clone has a single count. The V call is TRBV23-1, the J call TRBJ2-5; 7 nucleotides align to TRBD1. TRBV23-1 is an open reading frame whose function is uncertain. J lost 1 base, V lost 6 bases, and 5 bases had no gene match. This CDR3 spans 14 amino acids. CDR3 coding DNA: TGCGCCAGCAGCGAGACAGGGCCCCAAGAGACCCAGTACTTC. Its protein product is CASSETGPQETQYF.

The V and J genes are TRBV11-3 and TRBJ2-2; TRBD1 aligns across 8 bases. V trimming: 1 base; J trimming: 2 bases; junction bases outside the gene matches: 6. Germline loops: CDR1 SGHNT, CDR2 YENEEA. The CDR3 runs 17 residues. CDR3 residues: CASSLGRTGRNTGELFF. For the CDR3, the DNA is TGTGCCAGCAGCTTAGGGAGGACAGGGAGAAACACCGGGGAGCTGTTTTTT.

The genes are TRBV6-5 and TRBJ1-1; D gene uncertain. Trimming cost V 8 bases and J 7 bases, with 17 bases left between them. This CDR3 comprises 13 residues. CDR1 and CDR2 from the germline V gene are MNHEY and SVGAGI. The CDR3 loop is CASQRGGQFEAFF. Here the CDR3 DNA reads TGTGCCAGCCAACGAGGAGGGCAGTTTGAAGCTTTCTTT.

CDR3 bases: TGTGCCAGCAGTTTACGGGGCGAGCAGTACTTC. It yields the protein CASSLRGEQYF. V is TRBV6-2 or TRBV6-3 and J is TRBJ2-7; TRBD2 might be the D (5 bases). The CDR3 length is 11 residues. V was cut by 4 bases and J by 6 bases, with 7 bases left in between. Germline CDR1 and CDR2: MNHEY and SVGEGT.

The chain's CDR3 is CASSQQGDYGYTF. DNA of the CDR3: TGTGCCAGCAGCCAGCAGGGGGACTATGGCTACACCTTC. The gene calls are TRBV5-5 and TRBJ1-2, with 7 bases that match TRBD1. The CDR3 runs 13 residues. CDR1 is SGHKS and CDR2 is YYEKEE in the germline V gene (reference sequence). V lost 4 bases, J lost 3 bases, and 3 bases stayed unmatched.

A few counts support this clone. V usage is TRBV6-5 and J usage is TRBJ1-2; D possibly corresponds to TRBD1 (5 bases). The germline CDR1 and CDR2 sequences are MNHEY and SVGAGI. This CDR3 comprises 14 residues. Trimming cost V 2 bases and J 8 bases, with 15 bases left between them. CDR3 amino acids: CASSYEPGRGGYTF. The CDR3 nucleotides read TGTGCCAGCAGTTACGAGCCAGGGAGGGGAGGCTACACCTTC.

This clone was counted a few times. V and J are TRBV5-1 and TRBJ1-1, with TRBD1 identical over 8 bases. Germline V gene sequence: CDR1 SGHRS, CDR2 YFSETQ. The junction had 9 bases not matched to a gene; V was cut back by 4 bases and J by 7 bases. The CDR3 sequence is 14 residues long. CDR3 amino acids: CASSKGQGQGEAFF. CDR3 DNA sequence: TGCGCCAGCAGCAAAGGACAGGGTCAGGGTGAAGCTTTCTTT. Full variable domain (remainder filled in from reference TRBV5-1 and TRBJ1-1): KAGVTQTPRYLIKTRGQQVTLSCSPISGHRSVSWYQQTPGQGLQFLFEYFSETQRNKGNFPGRFSGRQFSNSRSEMNVSTLELGDSALYLCASSKGQGQGEAFFGQGTRLTVV.

V is TRBV3-1 (or the pseudogene TRBV3-2) and J is TRBJ2-7; 10 positions agree with TRBD1. J lost 6 bases, V lost 8 bases, and 7 bases had no gene match. Germline V gives CDR1 LGHDT, CDR2 YNNKEL (reference sequence). The CDR3 covers 13 residues. CDR3 in DNA: TGTGCCAGCCGCGGGACAGGGGAGACCGAGCAGTACTTC. Its protein product is CASRGTGETEQYF.

V and J are TRBV5-5 and TRBJ1-6; TRBD1 aligns across 8 bases. Germline CDR1 SGHKS, CDR2 YYEKEE (reference sequence). The CDR3 is made up of 15 amino acids. The ends lost 4 bases at V and 7 bases at J; junction bases unmatched: 7. The CDR3 DNA sequence: TGTGCCAGCAGCACTGGACAGGGAACGAATTCACCCCTCCACTTT. As protein: CASSTGQGTNSPLHF.

The rearrangement joins TRBV6-1 to TRBJ2-4, with D perhaps TRBD1 (5 bases). V was clipped by 1 base and J by 9 bases, with 7 bases between them. Germline CDR1 reads MNHNS; CDR2 reads SASEGT. CDR3 length: 12 amino acids. The CDR3 reads CASSEGGRIQYF. For the CDR3, the DNA is TGTGCCAGCAGTGAAGGGGGCCGCATTCAGTACTTC.

The V and J genes are TRBV5-6 and TRBJ2-7; 8 bases are a match to TRBD1. The germline gives CDR1 SGHDT, CDR2 YYEEEE. CDR3 size: 15 residues. V lost 0 bases and J lost 3; bases outside the gene matches: 5. In DNA, the CDR3 is TGTGCCAGCAGCTTGGCAGGGGGCGGTTACTACGAGCAGTACTTC. This translates into CASSLAGGGYYEQYF.

This chain links TRBV5-8 with TRBJ2-7; TRBD1 might be the D (5 bases). Germline V gene lookup returns CDR1 SGHTS and CDR2 YDEGEE. This CDR3 region has 15 residues. Trimming left V 1 base short and J 0 bases short, with 11 bases between. The CDR3 is CASSLFTRGSYEQYF. CDR3 in DNA: TGTGCCAGCAGCTTGTTCACAAGGGGCTCCTACGAGCAGTACTTC.

J is TRBJ2-4 and V is TRBV19, with TRBD1 matching 8 bases. The CDR3 has 15 residues. Looked up from germline, CDR1 is LNHDA and CDR2 is SQIVND (reference sequence). With 5 bases clipped from V and 9 bases from J, the junction kept 12 bases outside the gene matches. In DNA form, the CDR3 reads TGTGCCAGTAGTCCGAGGACAGGGAGTGTTACCATTCAGTACTTC. Residues: CASSPRTGSVTIQYF.

J is TRBJ2-3 and V is TRBV3-1 (or the pseudogene TRBV3-2); D may be TRBD1 (6 bases). This CDR3 comprises 16 residues. Trimming shortened V by 0 bases and J by 2 bases, and 12 bases separated the two germline ends. Germline loops: CDR1 LGHDT, CDR2 YNNKEL (reference sequence). The CDR3 DNA reads TGTGCCAGCAGCCAAGATGGGGCAGGGGACACAGATACGCAGTATTTT. Protein product: CASSQDGAGDTDTQYF.

The gene calls are TRBV9 and TRBJ1-1, with a weak D call TRBD1 (5 bases). The CDR3 has 14 amino acids. Germline V gene sequence: CDR1 SGDLS, CDR2 YYNGEE. The germline V and J ends were trimmed by 0 bases and 5 bases, with 11 bases remaining between them. CDR3 sequence reads: CASSVGGVATEAFF. CDR3 in DNA: TGTGCCAGCAGCGTAGGGGGGGTTGCGACTGAAGCTTTCTTT.

Note on this clone: Germline is not matched at one junction end, which may reflect a read error. The CDR3 sequence: CASSPGGPAGVF. CDR3 sequence (DNA): TGTGCCAGCTCACCGGGGGGACCGGCCGGGGTCTTC. The V gene is TRBV18, the J gene TRBJ2-1; D possibly corresponds to TRBD2 (6 bases). CDR1 is KGHSH and CDR2 is LQKENI in the germline V gene. The CDR3 totals 12 residues.

This chain connects TRBV19 to TRBJ2-2, with 7 bases fitting TRBD1. Germline loops: CDR1 LNHDA, CDR2 SQIVND (reference sequence). CDR3 length equals 14 residues. Trimming cost V 7 bases and J 7 bases; bases outside gene matches: 9. The CDR3 reads CASTGRQGNGELFF. In DNA, the CDR3 is TGTGCCAGTACGGGGAGACAGGGTAACGGGGAGCTGTTTTTT.

This clone was picked up one time. This chain links TRBV18 with TRBJ1-2; 7 nucleotides match TRBD1. CDR1 and CDR2 (germline): KGHSH, LQKENI. CDR3 length equals 14 residues. V dropped 6 bases and J dropped 5; count of bases not matched to a gene: 9. The CDR3 protein is CASSQGQARYGYTF. In nucleotides, the CDR3 is TGTGCCAGCTCCCAAGGACAGGCGCGATATGGCTACACCTTC.